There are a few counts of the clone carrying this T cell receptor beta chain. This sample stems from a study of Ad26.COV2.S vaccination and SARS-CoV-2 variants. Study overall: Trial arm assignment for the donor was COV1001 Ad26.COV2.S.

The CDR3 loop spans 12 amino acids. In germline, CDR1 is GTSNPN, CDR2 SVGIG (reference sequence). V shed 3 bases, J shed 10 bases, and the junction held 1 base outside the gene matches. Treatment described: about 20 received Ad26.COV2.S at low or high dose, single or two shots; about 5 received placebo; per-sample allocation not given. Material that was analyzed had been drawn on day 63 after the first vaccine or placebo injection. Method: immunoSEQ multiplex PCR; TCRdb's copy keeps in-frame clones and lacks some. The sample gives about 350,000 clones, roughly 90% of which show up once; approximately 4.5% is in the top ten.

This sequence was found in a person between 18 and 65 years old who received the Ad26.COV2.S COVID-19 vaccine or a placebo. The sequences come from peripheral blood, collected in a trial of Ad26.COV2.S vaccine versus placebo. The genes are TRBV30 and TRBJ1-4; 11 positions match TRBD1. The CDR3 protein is CAWRGTGGKLFF. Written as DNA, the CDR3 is TGTGCCTGGAGGGGGACAGGGGGAAAACTGTTTTTT.